These 20 T cell receptor beta chains came from one sample sequenced in a study of blood T cell repertoires in COVID-19. This table comes from immunoSEQ multiplex PCR, and its TCRdb copy is limited to in-frame clones, with some not included. This table has 70,000 or so clones, more than 60% appearing once. Sample: peripheral blood. The receptors were gathered from a human donor in a cohort sampled during active COVID-19.

The chain couples TRBV11-2 to TRBJ2-7; TRBD2 might be the D (5 bases). Trimming removed 5 bases from V and 7 bases from J, with 21 bases in between. CDR3 length: 15 residues. The germline V gene encodes CDR1 SGHAT and CDR2 FQNNGV. This CDR3 reads CASSPSPPGYREQYF. Here the CDR3 DNA reads TGTGCCAGCAGCCCCTCTCCACCGGGGTATCGAGAGCAGTACTTC.

This sequence joins TRBV19 and TRBJ2-3; weak D call: TRBD2 (6 bases). The CDR3 runs to 21 residues. The germline gives CDR1 LNHDA, CDR2 SQIVND (reference sequence). V was shortened by 6 bases and J by 0 bases, with 31 bases between the two germline ends. As DNA, the CDR3 is TGTGCCAGTAGGAGCCTAACAGGTACTTTGCGGCGGGACCTAAGCACAGATACGCAGTATTTT. It is translated as CASRSLTGTLRRDLSTDTQYF.

This clone was counted a single time. V usage is TRBV18 and J usage is TRBJ2-7, with 9 bases identical to TRBD1. J lost 5 bases, V lost 6 bases, and 17 bases had no gene match. Germline-derived CDR1 and CDR2 are KGHSH and LQKENI. This CDR3 spans 17 amino acids. The DNA for the CDR3 is TGTGCCAGCTCCCTAGGGTCACCCGGGACAGGGAACCACGAGCAGTACTTC. Amino acid sequence: CASSLGSPGTGNHEQYF.

The rearrangement links TRBV18 to TRBJ2-5; 7 nucleotides agree with TRBD2. This CDR3 is built from 16 residues. CDR1 and CDR2 (germline): KGHSH, LQKENI. Trimming removed 2 bases from V and 2 bases from J; junction bases left unmatched: 8. The CDR3 region has the DNA TGTGCCAGCTCACCAAGTCTAGCGGCGGCTCAAGAGACCCAGTACTTC. Protein product: CASSPSLAAAQETQYF.

The genes are TRBV29-1 and TRBJ2-1; 9 positions agree with TRBD2. The CDR3 loop spans 14 amino acids. From germline, CDR1 is SQVTM and CDR2 ANQGSEA. V was pared by 3 bases and J by 6 bases, with 6 bases of the junction left unmatched. CDR3 protein: CSVDMLAGSNEQFF. The CDR3, as DNA: TGCAGCGTTGATATGCTAGCGGGAAGCAATGAGCAGTTCTTC.

This clone was seen only a few times. The V call is TRBV5-4, the J call TRBJ2-3; 9 bases align to TRBD2. Losses at the gene ends were 4 bases for V and 7 bases for J; bases not matched to a gene: 13. CDR3 length: 16 residues. The V gene's germline CDR1 is SGHNT and CDR2 YYREEE (reference sequence). The CDR3 reads CASSRGGSSGTYTQYF. The CDR3 region has the DNA TGTGCCAGCAGCCGGGGCGGGTCTAGCGGGACGTATACGCAGTATTTT.

This clone appeared a few times. V is TRBV19 and J is TRBJ1-2; 10 bases agree with TRBD1. CDR3 length equals 16 residues. Per the germline V gene, CDR1 is LNHDA and CDR2 is SQIVND (reference sequence). The V and J ends lost 7 bases and 4 bases, in that order; junction bases with no gene match: 12. This CDR3 is CASTPNRDRGGYGYTF. In nucleotides, the CDR3 is TGTGCCAGTACCCCCAACCGGGACAGGGGAGGCTATGGCTACACCTTC.

This chain joins TRBV6-6 and TRBJ2-7, with 7 bases identical to TRBD1. The CDR3 is made up of 15 amino acids. Germline V lookup: CDR1 MNHNY, CDR2 SVGAGI (reference sequence). Trimming cost V 2 bases and J 2 bases; bases outside gene matches: 6. The CDR3 spells CASSYGWDSTYEQYF. In nucleotides, the CDR3 is TGTGCCAGCAGTTACGGGTGGGACAGCACCTACGAGCAGTACTTC.

There are a few counts of this clone. The chain is built from TRBV19 and TRBJ2-3; D possibly corresponds to TRBD2 (5 bases). CDR3 length: 13 residues. V shed 0 bases and J shed 7 bases, with 8 bases lying between them. The V gene's germline CDR1 is LNHDA and CDR2 SQIVND (reference sequence). The DNA for the CDR3 is TGTGCCAGTAGTATAGAAAGACTAAATACGCAGTATTTT. Translating gives CASSIERLNTQYF.

This chain links TRBV19 with TRBJ2-5; D ambiguous. Germline V gives CDR1 LNHDA, CDR2 SQIVND (reference sequence). The CDR3 extends over 13 amino acids. The V gene lost 4 bases and the J gene lost 5 bases, with 11 bases spanning the gap. The CDR3 here is CASSTQLRETQYF. In DNA, the CDR3 is TGTGCCAGTAGTACCCAACTACGGGAGACCCAGTACTTC.

The rearrangement joins TRBV7-9 to TRBJ1-3; 8 nucleotides match TRBD1. The CDR3 has 16 amino acids. Germline CDR1 reads SEHNR; CDR2 reads FQNEAQ (reference sequence). V trimming: 4 bases; J trimming: 0 bases; junction bases outside the gene matches: 5. The CDR3 coding sequence is TGTGCCAGCAGCTGGGGACAGGAAATCTCTGGAAACACCATATATTTT. This sequence encodes CASSWGQEISGNTIYF.

This clone was recorded many times. This chain connects TRBV7-2 to TRBJ1-1, with 8 bases that match TRBD1. V lost 3 bases to trimming and J lost 11 bases; unmatched junction nucleotides: 5. This CDR3 is built from 12 residues. Per germline, CDR1 SGHTA and CDR2 FQGNSA. The CDR3 loop is CASSFNDRGAFF. The CDR3 DNA is TGTGCCAGCAGCTTTAACGACAGGGGTGCTTTCTTT.

The V gene is TRBV7-2, the J gene TRBJ1-6, with TRBD1 matching 9 bases. This CDR3 contains 17 residues. V was clipped by 5 bases and J by 9 bases; unmatched bases: 14. Germline values: CDR1 SGHTA, CDR2 FQGNSA. The chain's CDR3 is CASSPSAPGQGSSPLHF. The DNA of the CDR3 is TGTGCCAGCAGCCCATCCGCGCCGGGACAGGGCTCTTCACCCCTCCACTTT.

This chain links TRBV7-2 with TRBJ2-7, with a weak D call TRBD1 (6 bases). Trimming removed 0 bases from V and 2 bases from J, with 11 bases in between. The CDR3 is 15 residues long. Germline lookup yields CDR1 SGHTA and CDR2 FQGNSA. This CDR3 is CASSLARGSTYEQYF. CDR3 nucleotides: TGTGCCAGCAGCTTAGCGAGGGGGAGTACCTACGAGCAGTACTTC.

The chain is built from TRBV7-2 and TRBJ2-5, with D tentatively TRBD2 (6 bases). CDR1 is SGHTA and CDR2 is FQGNSA in the germline V gene. The CDR3 is 13 residues long. V lost 10 bases to trimming and J lost 4 bases, with 16 bases between them. The CDR3 sequence: CAIGGMGTETQYF. For the CDR3, the DNA is TGTGCCATCGGAGGGATGGGGACAGAGACCCAGTACTTC.

This chain links TRBV7-8 with TRBJ2-7, with D possibly TRBD2 on 5 matching bases. Trimming left V 5 bases short and J 0 bases short, with 11 bases between. CDR3 length: 14 residues. Per the germline V gene, CDR1 is SGHVS and CDR2 is FQNEAQ. DNA for the CDR3: TGTGCCAGCAGCGTCGCCGGGAACTCCTACGAGCAGTACTTC. It specifies CASSVAGNSYEQYF.

This chain uses TRBV9 with TRBJ1-4; weak D call: TRBD1 (5 bases). The CDR3 is 15 residues long. V was clipped by 4 bases and J by 7 bases, with 17 bases between them. CDR1 and CDR2 (germline): SGDLS, YYNGEE. CDR3 region: CASSSYQGFGEKLFF. Here the CDR3 DNA reads TGTGCCAGCAGCTCATACCAGGGATTCGGTGAAAAACTGTTTTTT.

V gene TRBV3-1 (or the pseudogene TRBV3-2) combines with J gene TRBJ2-7; TRBD2 is a possible D gene (5 bases). Germline V CDR1 and CDR2: LGHDT, YNNKEL (reference sequence). The germline V and J ends were trimmed by 11 bases and 4 bases, with 18 bases remaining between them. This CDR3 contains 13 residues. CDR3 residues: CASGRGSGYEQYF. DNA for the CDR3: TGTGCCTCCGGACGAGGGAGCGGATACGAGCAGTACTTC.

This chain links TRBV5-1 with TRBJ1-4; the D is unclear. This CDR3 has 15 residues. V lost 0 bases and J lost 0, with 6 bases in between. Germline values: CDR1 SGHRS, CDR2 YFSETQ. The CDR3: CASSLAGTTNEKLFF. The CDR3 nucleotides are TGCGCCAGCAGCTTGGCCGGTACAACTAATGAAAAACTGTTTTTT.

This clone was seen a handful of times. The chain has TRBV27 and TRBJ2-7; the match to TRBD1 covers 10 bases. The CDR3 contains 15 residues. Trimming took 6 bases from V and 5 from J; bases not matched to a gene: 10. Germline-derived CDR1 and CDR2 are MNHEY and SMNVEV (reference sequence). As DNA, the CDR3 is TGTGCCAGCAGCCCTACGGGACAGGGGAGGAACGAGCAGTACTTC. Translated: CASSPTGQGRNEQYF.